The 15 T cell receptor beta chains in this list originate from one sample, sequenced in a study of memory CD4+ T cells and cytomegalovirus serostatus. Clones were sequenced by immunoSEQ multiplex PCR, and TCRdb holds only the in-frame ones, with some missing. The sample carries tens of thousands of clones, 82% recorded once. Single viable CD3+CD4+CD8-CD45RO+ cells were sorted as the memory CD4+ T cells. The sequenced material came from memory CD4+ T cells from blood. These receptors all come from an adult in good health and CMV-seronegative.

The chain employs TRBV14 and TRBJ2-3; the D is unclear. The CDR3 length is 13 residues. Germline-derived CDR1 and CDR2 are SGHDN and FVKESK. Deletions cut 2 bases from V and 6 bases from J, with 9 bases between. The CDR3 DNA reads TGTGCCAGCAGCCAAAATCGGCGGGATACGCAGTATTTT. Translating gives CASSQNRRDTQYF.

This clone came up once. The chain links TRBV7-8 to TRBJ2-4; D unresolved. This CDR3 contains 16 residues. V lost 5 bases, J lost 0 bases, and 14 bases lay in between. Germline V gene data show CDR1 as SGHVS and CDR2 as FQNEAQ. This CDR3 reads CASSASVRRAKNIQYF. CDR3 nucleotides: TGTGCCAGCAGCGCGAGCGTGCGGCGAGCCAAAAACATTCAGTACTTC.

This clone was counted a few times. The chain uses TRBV18 and TRBJ2-1; D possibly corresponds to TRBD2 (5 bases). The V gene's germline CDR1 is KGHSH and CDR2 LQKENI. This CDR3 is built from 17 residues. V dropped 2 bases and J dropped 7 bases, with 21 bases sitting between them. CDR3 DNA sequence: TGTGCCAGCTCACCATATTCCAGCTCCGGGAAGTATAATGAGCAGTTCTTC. Translation gives CASSPYSSSGKYNEQFF.

This rearrangement joins TRBV18 to TRBJ2-7, with D possibly matching TRBD1 (7 bases). This CDR3 has 17 residues. Germline lookup yields CDR1 KGHSH and CDR2 LQKENI. V was clipped by 1 base and J by 2 bases, with 18 bases between them. CDR3 DNA: TGTGCCAGCTCACCACGATTTGAGGCCAGGGGGGCCTACGAGCAGTACTTC. This codes for CASSPRFEARGAYEQYF.

V gene TRBV5-1 combines with J gene TRBJ1-1; a weak D match, TRBD1 (5 bases). Per the germline V gene, CDR1 is SGHRS and CDR2 is YFSETQ. The CDR3 totals 13 residues. Deletions cut 4 bases from V and 11 bases from J, with 18 bases between. This chain's CDR3 is CASSRGPTTDAFF. The CDR3 DNA is TGCGCCAGCAGCCGGGGACCGACCACCGACGCTTTCTTT.

V and J are TRBV2 and TRBJ1-5, with D perhaps TRBD1 (6 bases). The CDR3 is 14 residues long. Germline-derived CDR1 and CDR2 are SNHLY and FYNNEI. Trimming took 6 bases from V and 6 from J, leaving 15 bases between them. CDR3 in DNA: TGTGCCAGCAGGATGGGGGCGAGGGGTCAGCCCCAGCATTTT. Its protein is CASRMGARGQPQHF.

The chain is built from TRBV7-9 and TRBJ1-2; D possibly corresponds to TRBD1 (5 bases). CDR1 and CDR2 from the germline V gene are SEHNR and FQNEAQ (reference sequence). V was cut by 3 bases and J by 0 bases, with 14 bases left in between. This CDR3 has 16 amino acids. The CDR3 DNA is TGTGCCAGCAGCTTGGCCGGAGGGGAAGCTAACTATGGCTACACCTTC. Encoded protein: CASSLAGGEANYGYTF.

This chain joins TRBV2 and TRBJ2-2; D uncertain. This CDR3 has 15 amino acids. V was shortened by 4 bases and J by 0 bases, with 9 bases between the two germline ends. Per germline, CDR1 SNHLY and CDR2 FYNNEI. Written as DNA, the CDR3 is TGTGCCAGCAGTGTGGCACCCGCGAACACCGGGGAGCTGTTTTTT. It translates to CASSVAPANTGELFF.

This chain uses TRBV14 with TRBJ2-6; TRBD1 matches at 7 bases. Germline values: CDR1 SGHDN, CDR2 FVKESK. Germline trimming cut 4 bases from V and 1 base from J; bases unmatched to any gene: 1. The CDR3 runs to 15 residues. The DNA for the CDR3 is TGTGCCAGCAGCCTACAGGGGTCTGGGGCCAACGTCCTGACTTTC. This codes for CASSLQGSGANVLTF.

This clone was detected once. The J gene is TRBJ1-1, the V gene TRBV2, with D possibly TRBD1 on 6 matching bases. The CDR3 runs 16 residues. Germline values: CDR1 SNHLY, CDR2 FYNNEI. V gave up 6 bases and J gave up 3 bases, with 20 bases separating them. The CDR3 loop is CASSYEGGTTHTEAFF. Written as DNA, the CDR3 is TGTGCCAGCAGCTACGAGGGGGGCACCACACACACTGAAGCTTTCTTT.

This clone was seen a few times. This chain joins TRBV9 and TRBJ1-6; D is unresolved. This CDR3 comprises 15 residues. V lost 0 bases, J lost 1 base, and 5 bases lay in between. Germline assignment: CDR1 SGDLS and CDR2 YYNGEE. CDR3 coding DNA: TGTGCCAGCAGCGTAGATGTATCCTATAATTCACCCCTCCACTTT. It is translated as CASSVDVSYNSPLHF.

The chain joins TRBV7-2 to TRBJ1-2; 7 bases map to TRBD1. The CDR3 runs to 15 residues. V gave up 5 bases and J gave up 4 bases; unmatched junction bases: 10. Per germline, CDR1 SGHTA and CDR2 FQGNSA. The CDR3 nucleotides are TGTGCCAGCAGCCTAAATGACAGGGTATTCTATGGCTACACCTTC. The encoded protein is CASSLNDRVFYGYTF.

The rearrangement joins TRBV19 to TRBJ1-5, with TRBD1 as a possible D gene (5 bases). The CDR3 extends over 14 amino acids. V shed 6 bases and J shed 6 bases, with 15 bases lying between them. CDR1 and CDR2 (germline): LNHDA, SQIVND (reference sequence). The CDR3 spells CASSPAGAGQPQHF. The CDR3 bases are TGTGCCAGTAGCCCCGCCGGGGCGGGTCAGCCCCAGCATTTT.

The rearrangement uses TRBV7-8 and TRBJ1-2; the D gene is possibly TRBD1 (5 bases). Trimming removed 0 bases from V and 1 base from J, with 9 bases in between. Germline loops: CDR1 SGHVS, CDR2 FQNEAQ. The CDR3 is 15 residues long. CDR3 amino acids: CASSLAVGGNYGYTF. CDR3 sequence (DNA): TGTGCCAGCAGCTTAGCGGTTGGGGGTAACTATGGCTACACCTTC.

This clone has at least ten counts. The gene calls are TRBV11-3 and TRBJ2-2, with D perhaps TRBD2 (5 bases). In germline, CDR1 is SGHNT, CDR2 YENEEA. V lost 2 bases to trimming and J lost 6 bases, with 7 bases between them. The CDR3 sequence is 13 residues long. Here the CDR3 DNA reads TGTGCCAGCAGCTTAAGCGGCTCCGGGGAGCTGTTTTTT. The encoded protein is CASSLSGSGELFF.